The entry that follows covers one TCR beta chain sequence. Its target is not known. The CDR3 has 13 residues. Germline CDR1 and CDR2: SGHDT and YYEEEE. Unmatched junction bases numbered 3, after V lost 4 bases and J lost 4 bases. This entry is derived from a study of cytomegalovirus exposure and HLA in healthy donors. Primers: 60 Vbeta forward and 13 Jbeta reverse. Assay used: immunoSEQ multiplex PCR; TCRdb lists only in-frame clones, some missing. Of more than 95,000 clones in the sample, 80% to 90% are singletons; the top ten hold more than 3.5%. Study-wide points: According to reports, the classifier identified cytomegalovirus status with high specificity and sensitivity. Earlier analysis yielded a pattern in which most TCR beta V segments were productive about 90% or about 30% of the time.

The receptor comes from a woman between 40 and 55 years old in good health and CMV-seropositive. The chain uses TRBV5-6 and TRBJ1-1; 8 bases match TRBD1. Material: PBMCs. This CDR3 is CASSADRGTEAFF. CDR3 in DNA: TGTGCCAGCAGCGCAGACAGGGGCACTGAAGCTTTCTTT.